This T cell receptor (beta chain) was recorded in a study of regulatory T cells in long-lasting Graves disease. This CDR3 comprises 14 residues. From germline, CDR1 is SGHVS and CDR2 FQNEAQ. The trim removed 5 bases at V and 2 bases at J, leaving 4 bases unmatched. Study-wide points: TRBV28, TRBJ1-2 and TRBJ2-5 emerged as the favored segments in persistent disease. Those with persistent Graves' had less TCR diversity than newly diagnosed patients.

The TCR beta library used iRepertoire HTBI primers with Arm-PCR amplification of CDR3. TCRdb re-called the multiplex PCR reads with MiXCR, one entry per CDR3 protein. The repertoire holds 200,000 to 300,000 distinct CDR3 sequences, with roughly a fifth as singletons. On this clonotype: Its target is not known.

Time point meaning: newly diagnosed GD, antithyroid drugs for less than 3 months. Following extraction of RNA from PBMCs, that RNA was used to make the TCR library. This material consisted of peripheral blood mononuclear cells (PBMCs), taken at new diagnosis, from a patient treated with antithyroid drugs. The clonotype originates from a female donor with Graves disease. V gene TRBV7-8 combines with J gene TRBJ1-2; 8 bases are a match to TRBD1. The CDR3 DNA reads as TGTGCCAGCAGCGATCGGGACAGGAACTATGGCTACACCTTC. This sequence encodes CASSDRDRNYGYTF.